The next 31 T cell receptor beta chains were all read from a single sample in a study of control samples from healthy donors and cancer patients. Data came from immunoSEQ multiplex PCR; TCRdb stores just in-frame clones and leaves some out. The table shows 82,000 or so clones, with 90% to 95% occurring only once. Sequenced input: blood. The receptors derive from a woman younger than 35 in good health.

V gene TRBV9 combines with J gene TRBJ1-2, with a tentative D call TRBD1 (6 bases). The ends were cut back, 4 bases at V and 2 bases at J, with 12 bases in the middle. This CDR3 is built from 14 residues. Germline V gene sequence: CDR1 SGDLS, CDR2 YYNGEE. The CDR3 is CASSPRQENYGYTF. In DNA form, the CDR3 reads TGTGCCAGCAGCCCAAGACAGGAGAACTATGGCTACACCTTC.

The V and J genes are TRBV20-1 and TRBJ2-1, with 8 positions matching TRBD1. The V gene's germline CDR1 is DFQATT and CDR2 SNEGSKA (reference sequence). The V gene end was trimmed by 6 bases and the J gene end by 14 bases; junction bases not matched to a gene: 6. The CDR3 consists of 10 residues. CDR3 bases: TGCAGTGCCTATAAGGGACAGGAGTTCTTC. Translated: CSAYKGQEFF.

The DNA for the CDR3 is TGTGCCACCAGCAGAGCTTCGGGACGAGGGAACACTGAAGCTTTCTTT. Translating gives CATSRASGRGNTEAFF. The chain is built from TRBV15 and TRBJ1-1; a possible D gene is TRBD1 (5 bases). CDR1 and CDR2 (germline): LNHNV, YYDKDF (reference sequence). Trimming stripped 1 base from V and 1 base from J, with 13 bases between. The CDR3 loop spans 16 amino acids.

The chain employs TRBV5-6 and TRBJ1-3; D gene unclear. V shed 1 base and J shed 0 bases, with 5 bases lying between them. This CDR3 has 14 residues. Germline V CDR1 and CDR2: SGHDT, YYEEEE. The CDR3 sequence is CASSLMSSGNTIYF. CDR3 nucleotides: TGTGCCAGCAGCTTGATGAGCTCTGGAAACACCATATATTTT.

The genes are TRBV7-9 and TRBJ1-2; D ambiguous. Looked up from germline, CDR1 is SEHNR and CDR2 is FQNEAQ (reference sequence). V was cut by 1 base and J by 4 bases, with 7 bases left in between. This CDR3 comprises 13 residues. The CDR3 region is CASSLVQAYGYTF. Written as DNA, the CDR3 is TGTGCCAGCAGCTTAGTTCAGGCCTATGGCTACACCTTC.

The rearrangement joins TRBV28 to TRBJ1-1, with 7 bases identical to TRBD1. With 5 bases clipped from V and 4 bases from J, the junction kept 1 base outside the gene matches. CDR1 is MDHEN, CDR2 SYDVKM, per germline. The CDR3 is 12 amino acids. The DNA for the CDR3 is TGTGCCAGCAGTAGACAGGGCACTGAAGCTTTCTTT. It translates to CASSRQGTEAFF. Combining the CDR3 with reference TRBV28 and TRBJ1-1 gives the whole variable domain DVKVTQSSRYLVKRTGEKVFLECVQDMDHENMFWYRQDPGLGLRLIYFSYDVKMKEKGDIPEGYSVSREKKERFSLILESASTNQTSMYLCASSRQGTEAFFGQGTRLTVV.

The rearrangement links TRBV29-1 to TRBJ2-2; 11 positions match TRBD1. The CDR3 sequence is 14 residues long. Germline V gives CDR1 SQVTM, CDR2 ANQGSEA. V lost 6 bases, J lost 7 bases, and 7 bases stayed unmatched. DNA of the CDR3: TGCAGCGTCGATGGACAGGGGGCCGGCGGGGAGCTGTTTTTT. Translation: CSVDGQGAGGELFF.

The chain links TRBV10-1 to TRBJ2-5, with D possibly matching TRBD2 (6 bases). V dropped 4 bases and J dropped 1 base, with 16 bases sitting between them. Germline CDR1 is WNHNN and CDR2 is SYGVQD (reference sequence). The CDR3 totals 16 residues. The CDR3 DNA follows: TGCGCCAGCAGTGTTTCTGACGGGGGAACCCAAGAGACCCAGTACTTC. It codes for CASSVSDGGTQETQYF.

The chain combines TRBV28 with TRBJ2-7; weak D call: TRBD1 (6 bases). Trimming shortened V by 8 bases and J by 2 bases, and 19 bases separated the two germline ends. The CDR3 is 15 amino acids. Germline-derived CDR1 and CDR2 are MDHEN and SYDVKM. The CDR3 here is CASAQRTASPYEQYF. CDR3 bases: TGTGCCAGCGCCCAGCGGACAGCCTCCCCCTACGAGCAGTACTTC.

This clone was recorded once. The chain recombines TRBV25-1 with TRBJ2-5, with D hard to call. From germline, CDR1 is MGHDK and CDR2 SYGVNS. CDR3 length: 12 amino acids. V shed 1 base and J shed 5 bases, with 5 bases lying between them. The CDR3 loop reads CASSESRETQYF. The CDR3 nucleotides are TGTGCCAGCAGTGAATCGCGGGAGACCCAGTACTTC.

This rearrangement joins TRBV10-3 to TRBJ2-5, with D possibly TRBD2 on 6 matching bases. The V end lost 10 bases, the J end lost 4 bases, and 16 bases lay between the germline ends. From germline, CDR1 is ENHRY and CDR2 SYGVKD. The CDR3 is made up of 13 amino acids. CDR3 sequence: CANRDSMGETQYF. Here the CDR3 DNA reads TGTGCCAACCGGGACTCCATGGGAGAGACCCAGTACTTC.

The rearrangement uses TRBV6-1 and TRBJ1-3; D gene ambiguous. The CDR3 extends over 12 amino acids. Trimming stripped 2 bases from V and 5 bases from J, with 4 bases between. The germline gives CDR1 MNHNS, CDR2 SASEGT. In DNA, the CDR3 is TGTGCCAGCAGTGAATTGAGAAACACCATATATTTT. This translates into CASSELRNTIYF.

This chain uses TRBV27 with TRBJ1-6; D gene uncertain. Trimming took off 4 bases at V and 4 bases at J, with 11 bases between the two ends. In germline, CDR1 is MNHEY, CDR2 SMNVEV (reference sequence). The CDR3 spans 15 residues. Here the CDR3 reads CASSYLSGYNSPLHF. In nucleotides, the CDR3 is TGTGCCAGCAGTTATTTGAGTGGGTATAATTCACCCCTCCACTTT.

The CDR3 reads CATSKDRVGGELFF. CDR3 nucleotide sequence: TGTGCCACCAGCAAAGACAGGGTAGGCGGGGAGCTGTTTTTT. This chain connects TRBV15 to TRBJ2-2, with 7 nucleotides matching TRBD1. The CDR3 runs 14 residues. Germline V gene sequence: CDR1 LNHNV, CDR2 YYDKDF (reference sequence). V lost 4 bases, J lost 7 bases, and 6 bases stayed unmatched.

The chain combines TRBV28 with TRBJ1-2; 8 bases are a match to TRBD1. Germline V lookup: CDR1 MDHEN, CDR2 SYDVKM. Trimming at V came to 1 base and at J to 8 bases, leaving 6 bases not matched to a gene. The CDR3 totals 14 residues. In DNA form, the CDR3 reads TGTGCCAGCAGTTTATCAGCAGGGGGCTTCGGCTACACCTTC. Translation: CASSLSAGGFGYTF.

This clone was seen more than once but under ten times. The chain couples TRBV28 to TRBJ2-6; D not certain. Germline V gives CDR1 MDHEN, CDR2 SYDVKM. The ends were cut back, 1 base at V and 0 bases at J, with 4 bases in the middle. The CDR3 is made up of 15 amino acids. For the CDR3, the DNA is TGTGCCAGCAGTTTATTGAGCTCTGGGGCCAACGTCCTGACTTTC. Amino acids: CASSLLSSGANVLTF.

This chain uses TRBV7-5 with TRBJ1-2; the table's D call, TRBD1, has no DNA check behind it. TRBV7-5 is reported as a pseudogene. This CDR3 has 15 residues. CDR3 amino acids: CARSLGKDRVDGYTF. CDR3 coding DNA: TGTGCCAGAAGCTTGGGAAAAGACAGGGTTGACGGCTACACCTTC.

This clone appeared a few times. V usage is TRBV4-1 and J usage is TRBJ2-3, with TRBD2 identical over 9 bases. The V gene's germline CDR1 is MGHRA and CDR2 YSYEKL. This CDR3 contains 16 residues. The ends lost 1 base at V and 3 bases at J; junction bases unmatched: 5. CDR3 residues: CASSQAAGGLTDTQYF. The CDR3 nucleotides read TGCGCCAGCAGCCAAGCGGCGGGGGGGTTGACAGATACGCAGTATTTT.

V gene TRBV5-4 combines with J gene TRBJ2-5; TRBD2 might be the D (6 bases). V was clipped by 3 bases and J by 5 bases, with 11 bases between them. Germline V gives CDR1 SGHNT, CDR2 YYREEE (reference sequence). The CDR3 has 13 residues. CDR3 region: CASSSAGLETQYF. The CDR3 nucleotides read TGTGCCAGCAGCTCTGCGGGACTGGAGACCCAGTACTTC.

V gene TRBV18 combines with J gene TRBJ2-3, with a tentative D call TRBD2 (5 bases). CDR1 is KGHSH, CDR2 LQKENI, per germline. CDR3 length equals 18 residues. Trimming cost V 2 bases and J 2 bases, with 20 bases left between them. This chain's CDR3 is CASSPARKAGLATDTQYF. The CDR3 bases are TGTGCCAGCTCACCAGCCCGGAAAGCCGGACTGGCCACAGATACGCAGTATTTT.

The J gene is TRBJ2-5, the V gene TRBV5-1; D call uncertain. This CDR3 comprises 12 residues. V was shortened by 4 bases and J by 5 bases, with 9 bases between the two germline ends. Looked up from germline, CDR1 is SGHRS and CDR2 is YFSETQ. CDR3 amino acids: CASSLEAETQYF. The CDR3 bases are TGCGCCAGCAGCCTAGAAGCGGAGACCCAGTACTTC. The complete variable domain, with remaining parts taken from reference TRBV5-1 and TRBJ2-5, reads KAGVTQTPRYLIKTRGQQVTLSCSPISGHRSVSWYQQTPGQGLQFLFEYFSETQRNKGNFPGRFSGRQFSNSRSEMNVSTLELGDSALYLCASSLEAETQYFGPGTRLLVL.

In nucleotides, the CDR3 is TGTGCCAGCAGTTTTCGGGGGCTGTATGGCTACACCTTC. Residues: CASSFRGLYGYTF. The chain joins TRBV28 to TRBJ1-2; D might be TRBD1 (6 bases). CDR1 and CDR2 (germline): MDHEN, SYDVKM. This CDR3 region has 13 residues. V gave up 3 bases and J gave up 5 bases, with 10 bases separating them.

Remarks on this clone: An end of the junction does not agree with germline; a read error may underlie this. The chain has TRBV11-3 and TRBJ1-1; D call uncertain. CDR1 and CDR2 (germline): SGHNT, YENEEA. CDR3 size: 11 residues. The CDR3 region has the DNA TGTGCCAGCAGCTATGACTGTCAAGCTCTCTTT. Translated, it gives CASSYDCQALF.

The CDR3 is CASKRRSSGALSSYNEQFF. The CDR3 region has the DNA TGTGCCAGTAAAAGAAGGTCTAGCGGGGCCCTAAGCTCCTACAATGAGCAGTTCTTC. This chain joins TRBV19 and TRBJ2-1; 9 bases match TRBD2. CDR3 length equals 19 residues. Germline CDR1 and CDR2: LNHDA and SQIVND (reference sequence). With 7 bases clipped from V and 0 bases from J, the junction kept 16 bases outside the gene matches.

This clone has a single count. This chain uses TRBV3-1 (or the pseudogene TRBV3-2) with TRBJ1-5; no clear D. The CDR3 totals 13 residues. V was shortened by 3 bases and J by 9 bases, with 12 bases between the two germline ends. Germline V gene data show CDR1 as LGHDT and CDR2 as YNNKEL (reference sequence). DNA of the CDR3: TGTGCCAGCAGCCAGGTCCAGTACGGGCCCCAGCATTTT. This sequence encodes CASSQVQYGPQHF.

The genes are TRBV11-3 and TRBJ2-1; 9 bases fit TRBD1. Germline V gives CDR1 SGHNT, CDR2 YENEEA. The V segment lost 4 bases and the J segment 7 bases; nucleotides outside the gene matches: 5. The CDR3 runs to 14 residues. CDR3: CASSSGTGMNEQFF. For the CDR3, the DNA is TGTGCCAGCAGCTCCGGGACAGGGATGAATGAGCAGTTCTTC.

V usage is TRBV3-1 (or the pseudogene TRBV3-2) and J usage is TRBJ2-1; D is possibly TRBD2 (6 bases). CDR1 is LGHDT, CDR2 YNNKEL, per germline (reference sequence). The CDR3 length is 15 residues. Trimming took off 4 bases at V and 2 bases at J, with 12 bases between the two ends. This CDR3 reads CASSRGTRTYNEQFF. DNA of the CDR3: TGTGCCAGCAGCCGCGGGACTCGAACCTACAATGAGCAGTTCTTC.

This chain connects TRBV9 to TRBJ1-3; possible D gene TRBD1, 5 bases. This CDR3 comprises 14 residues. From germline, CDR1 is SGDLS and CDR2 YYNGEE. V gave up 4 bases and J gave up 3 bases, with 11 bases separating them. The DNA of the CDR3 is TGTGCCAGCAGCCCGGGGGACCTTGGAAACACCATATATTTT. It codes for CASSPGDLGNTIYF.

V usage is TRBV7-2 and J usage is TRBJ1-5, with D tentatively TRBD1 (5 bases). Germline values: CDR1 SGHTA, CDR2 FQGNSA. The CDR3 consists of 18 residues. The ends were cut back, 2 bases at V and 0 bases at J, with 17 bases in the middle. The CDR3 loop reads CASSLTHRPGSSNQPQHF. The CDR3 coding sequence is TGTGCCAGCAGCTTAACCCATCGTCCAGGGAGTAGCAATCAGCCCCAGCATTTT.

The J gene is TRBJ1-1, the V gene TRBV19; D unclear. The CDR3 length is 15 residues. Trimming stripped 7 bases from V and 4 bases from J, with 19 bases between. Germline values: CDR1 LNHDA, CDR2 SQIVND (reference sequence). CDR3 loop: CASNLRMSGVTEAFF. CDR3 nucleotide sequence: TGTGCCAGTAACCTCCGGATGTCAGGTGTCACTGAAGCTTTCTTT.

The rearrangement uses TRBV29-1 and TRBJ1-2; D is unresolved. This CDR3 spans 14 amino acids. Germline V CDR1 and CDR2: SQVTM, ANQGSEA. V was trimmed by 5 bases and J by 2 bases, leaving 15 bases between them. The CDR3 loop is CSVWRGTPNYGYTF. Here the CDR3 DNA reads TGCAGCGTTTGGCGAGGCACCCCAAACTATGGCTACACCTTC.